This entry lists 32 T cell receptor beta chains sequenced from one sample in a study of blood T cell repertoires in COVID-19. TCRdb keeps only in-frame clones here, not all; method: immunoSEQ multiplex PCR. The data show about 130,000 clones, approximately 88% seen once. The sample consisted of peripheral blood. The receptors shown here come from a man in his fifties or sixties with acute or convalescent COVID-19.

The rearrangement links TRBV5-1 to TRBJ1-1; TRBD1 aligns across 9 bases. The germline gives CDR1 SGHRS, CDR2 YFSETQ. The CDR3 runs to 14 residues. V lost 4 bases and J lost 4; bases outside the gene matches: 5. The CDR3 DNA reads as TGCGCCAGCAGCCGACGACAGGGGGGCACTGAAGCTTTCTTT. Amino acids: CASSRRQGGTEAFF.

The chain links TRBV7-2 to TRBJ1-1; 7 nucleotides agree with TRBD1. After removal of 5 bases from V and 1 base from J, the junction contained 4 bases not matched to a gene. In germline, CDR1 is SGHTA, CDR2 FQGNSA. There are 14 residues in the CDR3. The chain's CDR3 is CASSTGTANTEAFF. The CDR3 DNA reads as TGTGCCAGCAGCACCGGGACAGCGAACACTGAAGCTTTCTTT.

The V gene is TRBV7-2, the J gene TRBJ1-2, with 7 bases matching TRBD1. Trimming took 5 bases from V and 5 from J; bases not matched to a gene: 14. The CDR3 runs to 16 residues. Looked up from germline, CDR1 is SGHTA and CDR2 is FQGNSA. This CDR3 reads CASSPWTSPGGYGYTF. DNA for the CDR3: TGTGCCAGCAGCCCCTGGACATCTCCAGGGGGTTATGGCTACACCTTC.

This clone came up a few times. The gene calls are TRBV11-2 and TRBJ1-4; 8 nucleotides line up with TRBD1. The CDR3 has 14 amino acids. Germline assignment: CDR1 SGHAT and CDR2 FQNNGV. Trimming removed 1 base from V and 7 bases from J; junction bases left unmatched: 2. The CDR3 sequence: CASSLGQGTEKLFF. In DNA, the CDR3 is TGTGCCAGCAGCTTAGGACAGGGGACTGAAAAACTGTTTTTT.

As concerns this clone: This sample also contains other DNA sequences that code for the same CDR3. The rearrangement links TRBV2 to TRBJ1-1; no firm D call. The CDR3 totals 13 residues. V lost 6 bases to trimming and J lost 5 bases, with 13 bases between them. The germline gives CDR1 SNHLY, CDR2 FYNNEI. The CDR3 loop is CASRSSGGTEAFF. Here the CDR3 DNA reads TGTGCCAGCAGATCATCAGGTGGGACTGAAGCTTTCTTT.

The CDR3 is CASSLGSGNMNTEAFF. The DNA of the CDR3 is TGCGCCAGCAGCTTGGGGTCAGGGAATATGAACACTGAAGCTTTCTTT. V is TRBV5-1 and J is TRBJ1-1; D possibly corresponds to TRBD1 (5 bases). Looked up from germline, CDR1 is SGHRS and CDR2 is YFSETQ. Trimming took 0 bases from V and 0 from J, leaving 12 bases between them. The length of the CDR3 is 16 residues.

The chain carries TRBV18 and TRBJ1-1, with TRBD1 matching 9 bases. The junction had 15 bases not matched to a gene; V was cut back by 6 bases and J by 10 bases. Looked up from germline, CDR1 is KGHSH and CDR2 is LQKENI. The CDR3 spans 15 residues. CDR3 in amino acids: CASSDTGTGWVAAFF. Written as DNA, the CDR3 is TGTGCCAGCTCGGATACCGGGACAGGGTGGGTTGCAGCTTTCTTT.

This clone was recorded many times. At the DNA level, this CDR3 is encoded by other sequences in the same sample as well. The chain combines TRBV6-5 with TRBJ1-1, with 7 bases lining up with TRBD1. CDR3 length equals 13 residues. CDR1 is MNHEY, CDR2 SVGAGI, per germline. V shed 5 bases, J shed 0 bases, and the junction held 0 bases outside the gene matches. DNA for the CDR3: TGTGCCAGCAGTACAGGGGTGAACACTGAAGCTTTCTTT. This gives the protein CASSTGVNTEAFF.

The chain uses TRBV27 and TRBJ1-1; perhaps TRBD1 as D (6 bases). Germline CDR1 reads MNHEY; CDR2 reads SMNVEV (reference sequence). The V and J ends lost 4 bases and 5 bases respectively, with 14 bases between them. The CDR3 has 14 amino acids. The DNA of the CDR3 is TGTGCCAGCAGTTCCAATACAGGGCTGACTGAAGCTTTCTTT. Translated, it gives CASSSNTGLTEAFF.

V and J are TRBV28 and TRBJ1-1, with D perhaps TRBD1 (5 bases). V lost 2 bases and J 1 base, leaving 5 bases between the germline ends. The germline CDR1 and CDR2 sequences are MDHEN and SYDVKM. CDR3 length: 13 residues. CDR3 sequence (DNA): TGTGCCAGCAGTTTAAGGGGGAACACTGAAGCTTTCTTT. Its translation is CASSLRGNTEAFF.

This chain connects TRBV12-3 or TRBV12-4 to TRBJ2-3, with 7 bases that match TRBD2. V shed 7 bases and J 8 bases; nucleotides not matched to a gene: 9. The CDR3 consists of 13 residues. CDR3 residues: CASTMGSGGTQYF. In DNA form, the CDR3 reads TGTGCCAGCACTATGGGCTCGGGAGGTACGCAGTATTTT.

This clone was found once. CDR3 sequence reads: CASSLESGGEQFF. CDR3 sequence (DNA): TGTGCCAGCAGCTTAGAGAGCGGTGGTGAGCAGTTCTTC. The chain combines TRBV11-3 with TRBJ2-1; TRBD2 is a possible D gene (5 bases). Trimming took off 0 bases at V and 9 bases at J, with 9 bases between the two ends. The CDR3 has 13 residues. Germline CDR1 is SGHNT and CDR2 is YENEEA.

The chain uses TRBV19 and TRBJ1-2, with D tentatively TRBD1 (6 bases). The germline gives CDR1 LNHDA, CDR2 SQIVND (reference sequence). The CDR3 contains 14 residues. V lost 2 bases and J lost 0, with 7 bases in between. This CDR3 reads CASSIQGTNYGYTF. The CDR3 coding sequence is TGTGCCAGTAGTATACAGGGGACTAACTATGGCTACACCTTC.

This clone was found a few times. The sample contains more than one DNA sequence encoding this CDR3. This rearrangement joins TRBV28 to TRBJ1-2; no definite D call. V was trimmed by 3 bases and J by 3 bases, leaving 5 bases between them. CDR1 MDHEN and CDR2 SYDVKM come from the germline V gene. CDR3 length equals 12 residues. CDR3 loop: CASSFRDYGYTF. The CDR3 DNA follows: TGTGCCAGCAGTTTTAGAGACTATGGCTACACCTTC.

The J gene is TRBJ2-2, the V gene TRBV2; TRBD1 is a possible D gene (6 bases). V lost 6 bases, J lost 3 bases, and 11 bases lay in between. Germline CDR1 SNHLY, CDR2 FYNNEI. The CDR3 has 14 residues. CDR3: CASRGDTHTGELFF. CDR3 nucleotide sequence: TGTGCCAGCAGGGGGGACACCCACACCGGGGAGCTGTTTTTT.

The CDR3 reads CARGQGVDGEKLFF. The CDR3 DNA reads as TGTGCCAGAGGCCAGGGGGTTGACGGTGAAAAACTGTTTTTT. The chain is built from TRBV2 and TRBJ1-4; 7 bases are a match to TRBD1. Trimming at V came to 9 bases and at J to 7 bases, leaving 11 bases not matched to a gene. This CDR3 comprises 14 residues. From germline, CDR1 is SNHLY and CDR2 FYNNEI.

The genes are TRBV18 and TRBJ1-2, with D hard to call. CDR1 and CDR2 from the germline V gene are KGHSH and LQKENI. CDR3 size: 14 residues. V lost 2 bases, J lost 4 bases, and 11 bases lay in between. The CDR3 is CASSPGSTAYGYTF. The CDR3 DNA reads as TGTGCCAGCTCACCAGGTAGTACAGCCTATGGCTACACCTTC.

This sequence joins TRBV2 and TRBJ1-2; TRBD1 matches 9 bases. Germline V lookup: CDR1 SNHLY, CDR2 FYNNEI. V lost 6 bases to trimming and J lost 12 bases; unmatched junction nucleotides: 11. The CDR3 has 13 amino acids. The CDR3 bases are TGTGCCAGCAGCGCCACAGGGGGCGGTGGTCACACCTTC. It translates to CASSATGGGGHTF. The full variable domain, rest sourced from reference TRBV2 and TRBJ1-2, is EPEVTQTPSHQVTQMGQEVILRCVPISNHLYFYWYRQILGQKVEFLVSFYNNEISEKSEIFDDQFSVERPDGSNFTLKIRSTKLEDSAMYFCASSATGGGGHTFGSGTRLTVV.

There are a few counts of this clone. This chain links TRBV3-1 (or the pseudogene TRBV3-2) with TRBJ1-2, with D perhaps matching TRBD1 (5 bases). With 0 bases removed from V and 4 bases from J, the gap between germline ends came to 24 bases. Germline V gene lookup returns CDR1 LGHDT and CDR2 YNNKEL (reference sequence). The CDR3 sequence is 19 residues long. The CDR3 sequence: CASSQDIAGRVPLGYGYTF. The CDR3 DNA reads TGTGCCAGCAGCCAAGATATAGCAGGGAGGGTGCCCTTAGGCTATGGCTACACCTTC.

The chain uses TRBV6-6 and TRBJ1-2; 8 bases agree with TRBD1. The CDR3 length is 15 residues. The ends lost 5 bases at V and 2 bases at J; junction bases unmatched: 7. Germline V gene data show CDR1 as MNHNY and CDR2 as SVGAGI (reference sequence). The DNA of the CDR3 is TGTGCCAGCAGTCCTCCAGGACAGGGAAACTATGGCTACACCTTC. Protein: CASSPPGQGNYGYTF.

The chain recombines TRBV6-5 with TRBJ2-1; 8 bases match TRBD2. Germline values: CDR1 MNHEY, CDR2 SVGAGI. This CDR3 spans 15 amino acids. The ends lost 10 bases at V and 5 bases at J; junction bases unmatched: 13. CDR3 coding DNA: TGTGCCACCCTACCCGAGGGACTAGGGGACAATGAGCAGTTCTTC. It specifies CATLPEGLGDNEQFF.

V gene TRBV28 combines with J gene TRBJ1-4; D remains unclear. CDR1 and CDR2 (germline): MDHEN, SYDVKM. Trimming removed 3 bases from V and 5 bases from J, with 22 bases in between. The CDR3 spans 18 residues. This chain's CDR3 is CASSFRGFSVLRNEKLFF. The CDR3 DNA reads TGTGCCAGCAGTTTCCGCGGGTTCTCCGTCCTTAGAAATGAAAAACTGTTTTTT. The full variable domain, completed using reference TRBV28 and TRBJ1-4, is DVKVTQSSRYLVKRTGEKVFLECVQDMDHENMFWYRQDPGLGLRLIYFSYDVKMKEKGDIPEGYSVSREKKERFSLILESASTNQTSMYLCASSFRGFSVLRNEKLFFGSGTQLSVL.

This chain joins TRBV19 and TRBJ1-3; a weak D match, TRBD1 (6 bases). Trimming took 10 bases from V and 0 from J, leaving 16 bases between them. The CDR3 is made up of 15 amino acids. The germline V gene has CDR1 LNHDA and CDR2 SQIVND (reference sequence). CDR3 coding DNA: TGTGCCACCCAAAGGGGGACCTTCTCTGGAAACACCATATATTTT. Its protein is CATQRGTFSGNTIYF.

The count of this clone is one. The chain couples TRBV6-1 to TRBJ1-2, with TRBD1 identical over 8 bases. The CDR3 length is 15 residues. Germline assignment: CDR1 MNHNS and CDR2 SASEGT. V was clipped by 0 bases and J by 8 bases; unmatched bases: 8. CDR3: CASSEALGTGRGYTF. The CDR3 DNA reads as TGTGCCAGCAGTGAAGCGTTAGGGACAGGTCGAGGCTACACCTTC.

The CDR3 bases are TGTGCCTGGAGCTCGGACCGGGGGGCTTATGGCTACACCTTC. It translates to CAWSSDRGAYGYTF. The chain combines TRBV30 with TRBJ1-2; D perhaps matches TRBD1 (6 bases). The CDR3 covers 14 residues. Germline V gene lookup returns CDR1 GTSNPN and CDR2 SVGIG (reference sequence). V dropped 3 bases and J dropped 5 bases, with 16 bases sitting between them.

The gene calls are TRBV7-9 and TRBJ1-1; 9 bases are shared with TRBD1. J was trimmed by 5 bases and V by 3 bases; bases with no gene match: 7. The V gene's germline CDR1 is SEHNR and CDR2 FQNEAQ (reference sequence). This CDR3 is built from 15 residues. This CDR3 reads CASSFPGQGKTEAFF. The DNA of the CDR3 is TGTGCCAGCAGCTTTCCGGGACAGGGTAAGACTGAAGCTTTCTTT.

The count of this clone is one. The chain employs TRBV10-3 and TRBJ1-2; 12 bases match TRBD1. CDR1 and CDR2 from the germline V gene are ENHRY and SYGVKD. The V gene end was trimmed by 8 bases and the J gene end by 5 bases; junction bases not matched to a gene: 9. There are 15 residues in the CDR3. CDR3 DNA: TGTGCCATCTCCGGGACAGGGGGCGCCCGGTATGGCTACACCTTC. As protein: CAISGTGGARYGYTF.

This clone was seen once. This rearrangement joins TRBV6-6 to TRBJ1-1, with 11 nucleotides matching TRBD1. Germline V gives CDR1 MNHNY, CDR2 SVGAGI (reference sequence). Trimming took 7 bases from V and 5 from J; bases not matched to a gene: 3. The CDR3 consists of 13 residues. CDR3 nucleotides: TGTGCCAGCAAAGGACAGGGGGCAACTGAAGCTTTCTTT. It encodes CASKGQGATEAFF.

The gene calls are TRBV6-5 and TRBJ1-5; D is unresolved. The CDR3 runs to 13 residues. Trimming left V 0 bases short and J 7 bases short, with 7 bases between. Germline V gives CDR1 MNHEY, CDR2 SVGAGI. The CDR3 nucleotides read TGTGCCAGCAGTTACTCGGCCATGCAGCCCCAGCATTTT. Residues: CASSYSAMQPQHF.

This clone was counted once. Here the CDR3 DNA reads TGCGCCAGCAGTCAATCGGAGGGAGTTCTTTCCTACAATGAGCAGTTCTTC. The encoded protein is CASSQSEGVLSYNEQFF. The chain employs TRBV23-1 and TRBJ2-1; maybe TRBD2 (6 bases). TRBV23-1 is treated as an ORF (open reading frame) with a function not yet certain. V was clipped by 0 bases and J by 1 base, with 13 bases between them. This CDR3 is 17 amino acids long.

This sequence joins TRBV28 and TRBJ1-3; D might be TRBD1 (5 bases). Trimming removed 5 bases from V and 6 bases from J, with 14 bases in between. The CDR3 runs to 14 residues. The germline gives CDR1 MDHEN, CDR2 SYDVKM. Written as DNA, the CDR3 is TGTGCCAGCAGTACTGTGGGGGGAGTAAACACCATATATTTT. Protein: CASSTVGGVNTIYF.

J is TRBJ1-4 and V is TRBV7-2; a weak D match, TRBD1 (6 bases). The CDR3 is 13 amino acids. Trimming took 2 bases from V and 8 from J, leaving 9 bases between them. Germline lookup yields CDR1 SGHTA and CDR2 FQGNSA. Here the CDR3 reads CASSLTGREKLFF. The CDR3 region has the DNA TGTGCCAGCAGCTTAACAGGGCGGGAAAAACTGTTTTTT.